The present T cell receptor beta chain was sequenced within a study of cytomegalovirus exposure and HLA in healthy donors. Points on this clone: No antigen is known for it.

A multiplex PCR was run with 60 Vbeta primers and 13 Jbeta primers. Profiling relied on immunoSEQ multiplex PCR, and the TCRdb table lists in-frame clones only, not all of them. The data contain fewer than 70,000 clones, about 73% of them singletons. Study-wide results and limits: Per published reports, the classifier diagnosed cytomegalovirus status with high specificity and sensitivity. Versus the roughly 700-donor mean, an Asian-associated ancestry cluster reportedly showed fewer N-insertions in a later analysis. A prior analysis recorded that most TCR beta V segments were productive about 87% or about 30% of the time. Confirmation was obtained in vitro that a few CMV-associated chains are specific for CMV antigens.

This CDR3 spans 14 amino acids. Germline-derived CDR1 and CDR2 are MNHNS and SASEGT. V lost 6 bases and J lost 7; bases outside the gene matches: 9. The V and J genes are TRBV6-1 and TRBJ1-3, with TRBD1 matching 7 bases. Sequencing used PBMCs. The sequence was collected from a woman in her sixties or seventies in good health and CMV-seropositive. As DNA, the CDR3 is TGTGCCAGCAGGGAGAGACAGGGATTCAACACCATATATTTT. Translated: CASRERQGFNTIYF.